Each of the 27 T cell receptor beta chains below was sequenced from the same sample in a study of blood T cells in healthy people across ages. A second PCR of 7 to 11 cycles used a sample-barcoded 5' primer and a J-beta primer mix. TCRdb called the 5' RACE reads again in MiXCR, with one record for every CDR3 protein. This sample has roughly 2 million distinct CDR3 sequences, with roughly 49% found just once. Material for sequencing was blood. These receptor sequences come from a woman between 35 and 50 years old in good health.

This clonotype was recorded once. The chain joins TRBV28 to TRBJ2-7; 7 bases align to TRBD2. Germline assignment: CDR1 MDHEN and CDR2 SYDVKM. CDR3 length: 18 residues. V dropped 6 bases and J dropped 0; count of bases not matched to a gene: 17. The CDR3 DNA is TGTGCCAGCAGCCGCACTACCTTATGGCGGGAGAGCTCCTACGAGCAGTACTTC. It specifies CASSRTTLWRESSYEQYF.

This clonotype was picked up a small number of times. The chain employs TRBV20-1 and TRBJ1-1; D ambiguous. The germline CDR1 and CDR2 sequences are DFQATT and SNEGSKA (reference sequence). The CDR3 runs to 14 residues. V shed 0 bases and J shed 6 bases, with 14 bases lying between them. In DNA, the CDR3 is TGCAGTGCTAGAGATTATCGGAGGGCCGCTGAAGCTTTCTTT. This codes for CSARDYRRAAEAFF.

The chain employs TRBV20-1 and TRBJ2-7, with TRBD2 matching 7 bases. The DNA end favors TRBJ2-5, so the J call may be wrong. This CDR3 contains 14 residues. Germline V gene sequence: CDR1 DFQATT, CDR2 SNEGSKA (reference sequence). CDR3 sequence: CSASAGVALETQYF. CDR3 nucleotide sequence: TGCAGTGCTAGCGCGGGGGTGGCTTTAGAGACCCAGTACTTC.

The chain links TRBV7-2 to TRBJ1-6; D might be TRBD1 (5 bases). V gave up 3 bases and J gave up 8 bases, with 11 bases separating them. The CDR3 contains 14 residues. Germline loops: CDR1 SGHTA, CDR2 FQGNSA. The CDR3 DNA sequence: TGTGCCAGCAGCTTCTTAGGGGCCGATTCACCCCTCCACTTT. The encoded protein is CASSFLGADSPLHF.

The chain links TRBV9 to TRBJ2-1, with 10 bases fitting TRBD2. The junction had 11 bases not matched to a gene; V was cut back by 0 bases and J by 8 bases. Germline values: CDR1 SGDLS, CDR2 YYNGEE. The CDR3 has 17 residues. The CDR3 nucleotides read TGTGCCAGCAGCGTAGATCCAGCGGGGGGGCCGCTGTATGAGCAGTTCTTC. It codes for CASSVDPAGGPLYEQFF.

This clonotype has more than one count but fewer than ten. The gene calls are TRBV29-1 and TRBJ2-7; 8 nucleotides agree with TRBD2. Germline V gives CDR1 SQVTM, CDR2 ANQGSEA. V trimming: 1 base; J trimming: 3 bases; junction bases outside the gene matches: 5. This CDR3 is built from 14 residues. CDR3 sequence: CSVEVGSGGYEQYF. DNA of the CDR3: TGCAGCGTTGAAGTAGGGAGCGGGGGCTACGAGCAGTACTTC.

This sequence joins TRBV6-2 or TRBV6-3 and TRBJ2-1; 10 bases are a match to TRBD2. J was trimmed by 3 bases and V by 6 bases; bases with no gene match: 8. This CDR3 contains 16 residues. The germline gives CDR1 MNHEY, CDR2 SVGEGT. Here the CDR3 reads CASRTPRTSGYNEQFF. Written as DNA, the CDR3 is TGTGCCAGCAGAACACCGAGGACTAGCGGCTACAATGAGCAGTTCTTC.

The rearrangement joins TRBV2 to TRBJ1-2; 7 bases align to TRBD1. CDR1 SNHLY and CDR2 FYNNEI come from the germline V gene. The V gene end was trimmed by 6 bases and the J gene end by 1 base; junction bases not matched to a gene: 14. CDR3 size: 17 residues. The DNA of the CDR3 is TGTGCCAGCAGCCAGGGGGTCCTTACCCCCCTTAACTATGGCTACACCTTC. It yields the protein CASSQGVLTPLNYGYTF.

The chain combines TRBV29-1 with TRBJ2-1, with 9 bases lining up with TRBD1. Germline CDR1 SQVTM, CDR2 ANQGSEA. The CDR3 runs 14 residues. V lost 4 bases to trimming and J lost 8 bases; unmatched junction nucleotides: 9. The CDR3 sequence: CSVVAVGQGYEQFF. CDR3 bases: TGCAGCGTTGTGGCCGTGGGACAGGGCTATGAGCAGTTCTTC.

The rearrangement joins TRBV20-1 to TRBJ2-4; 9 bases are shared with TRBD1. Judging by the DNA end, TRBJ2-5 fits better; the J call may be wrong. Germline V CDR1 and CDR2: DFQATT, SNEGSKA (reference sequence). The CDR3 runs 16 residues. This CDR3 is CSARDRGGQGQETQYF. In nucleotides, the CDR3 is TGCAGTGCTAGAGATCGCGGGGGACAGGGACAAGAGACCCAGTACTTC.

CDR3 sequence reads: CASGTPLFYGYTF. Here the CDR3 DNA reads TGTGCCAGTGGGACCCCGCTATTCTATGGCTACACCTTC. The chain links TRBV2 to TRBJ1-2; D is possibly TRBD1 (5 bases). The V gene's germline CDR1 is SNHLY and CDR2 FYNNEI. The V and J ends lost 9 bases and 4 bases respectively, with 15 bases between them. CDR3 size: 13 residues. Complete variable domain (other parts from reference TRBV2 and TRBJ1-2): EPEVTQTPSHQVTQMGQEVILRCVPISNHLYFYWYRQILGQKVEFLVSFYNNEISEKSEIFDDQFSVERPDGSNFTLKIRSTKLEDSAMYFCASGTPLFYGYTFGSGTRLTVV.

This clonotype has only a few counts. Here the CDR3 reads CASGLVPGHGPLYEQYF. In nucleotides, the CDR3 is TGTGCTAGTGGTTTGGTACCCGGACACGGGCCCCTCTACGAGCAGTACTTC. The chain uses TRBV12-5 and TRBJ2-7; D is possibly TRBD1 (5 bases). In germline, CDR1 is LGHNT, CDR2 FRNRAP. CDR3 length: 17 amino acids. Trimming removed 0 bases at V and 3 bases at J, with 18 bases between.

V is TRBV20-1 and J is TRBJ1-5; a possible D gene is TRBD1 (5 bases). The germline V gene has CDR1 DFQATT and CDR2 SNEGSKA (reference sequence). The length of the CDR3 is 14 residues. Trimming cost V 3 bases and J 0 bases, with 9 bases left between them. CDR3 amino acids: CSASVGVSNQPQHF. CDR3 bases: TGCAGTGCTAGTGTAGGGGTTAGCAATCAGCCCCAGCATTTT.

The chain carries TRBV20-1 and TRBJ1-5; D unclear. In germline, CDR1 is DFQATT, CDR2 SNEGSKA (reference sequence). Trimming took off 1 base at V and 0 bases at J, with 13 bases between the two ends. The CDR3 sequence is 16 residues long. The CDR3 sequence: CSARVGQKLSNQPQHF. The DNA for the CDR3 is TGCAGTGCTAGAGTTGGGCAGAAACTTAGCAATCAGCCCCAGCATTTT.

This clonotype has more than one count but fewer than ten. The chain combines TRBV27 with TRBJ2-3; D is ambiguous. The CDR3 extends over 16 amino acids. CDR1 MNHEY and CDR2 SMNVEV come from the germline V gene (reference sequence). V dropped 5 bases and J dropped 0 bases, with 15 bases sitting between them. For the CDR3, the DNA is TGTGCCAGCAGTGATGGGCAGATCTTTAGCACAGATACGCAGTATTTT. Translation: CASSDGQIFSTDTQYF.

This clonotype has only one observation. The chain couples TRBV6-5 to TRBJ1-2, with D unclear. The CDR3 spans 13 residues. Germline assignment: CDR1 MNHEY and CDR2 SVGAGI. V lost 6 bases to trimming and J lost 3 bases, with 11 bases between them. The DNA for the CDR3 is TGTGCCAGCAGAGATGTTAGGGACTATGGCTACACCTTC. As protein: CASRDVRDYGYTF.

CDR3 in amino acids: CSARDPYLRLGGDTQYF. The DNA for the CDR3 is TGCAGTGCTAGAGATCCTTACTTGCGGCTAGGGGGAGATACGCAGTATTTT. This chain connects TRBV20-1 to TRBJ2-3; possible D gene TRBD1, 6 bases. CDR3 length equals 17 residues. V lost 0 bases and J lost 5, with 21 bases in between. Germline V gene lookup returns CDR1 DFQATT and CDR2 SNEGSKA (reference sequence).

This clonotype was seen ten or more times. The rearrangement joins TRBV24-1 to TRBJ2-6; no clear D. The germline CDR1 and CDR2 sequences are KGHDR and SFDVKD. Trimming removed 3 bases at V and 0 bases at J, with 5 bases between. The CDR3 is 15 residues long. The CDR3 coding sequence is TGTGCCACCAGTGATGAGGTCTCTGGGGCCAACGTCCTGACTTTC. The encoded protein is CATSDEVSGANVLTF.

V gene TRBV7-2 combines with J gene TRBJ2-1; 9 bases are shared with TRBD2. Germline V CDR1 and CDR2: SGHTA, FQGNSA. Unmatched junction bases numbered 15, after V lost 5 bases and J lost 10 bases. This CDR3 is 16 amino acids long. For the CDR3, the DNA is TGTGCCAGCAGCCCGAGGGGGACTAGCCCAAGCTACGAGCAGTTCTTC. This encodes CASSPRGTSPSYEQFF.

The rearrangement links TRBV27 to TRBJ1-2, with a tentative D call TRBD1 (5 bases). This CDR3 spans 12 amino acids. Germline V gene data show CDR1 as MNHEY and CDR2 as SMNVEV (reference sequence). V shed 8 bases and J shed 7 bases, with 14 bases lying between them. CDR3 coding DNA: TGTGCCAGCGGCACCGGGGGTAGTGGCTACACCTTC. Its protein is CASGTGGSGYTF.

The V call is TRBV4-1, the J call TRBJ2-3; the D gene is possibly TRBD1 (5 bases). In germline, CDR1 is MGHRA, CDR2 YSYEKL. There are 16 residues in the CDR3. The V end was cut by 0 bases, the J end by 3 bases, with 13 bases between. CDR3 in DNA: TGCGCCAGCAGCCAAGATTACGGACATGGTACAGATACGCAGTATTTT. Encoded protein: CASSQDYGHGTDTQYF.

V and J are TRBV7-2 and TRBJ1-3; no firm D call. This CDR3 contains 15 residues. CDR1 and CDR2 from the germline V gene are SGHTA and FQGNSA. Trimming removed 1 base from V and 2 bases from J, with 9 bases in between. The CDR3 region has the DNA TGTGCCAGCAGCTTAGAGTCTGGGACTGGAAACACCATATATTTT. It specifies CASSLESGTGNTIYF.

The rearrangement uses TRBV28 and TRBJ2-7; a weak D match, TRBD2 (6 bases). The CDR3 sequence is 17 residues long. Germline V gene sequence: CDR1 MDHEN, CDR2 SYDVKM. V lost 3 bases and J 7 bases, leaving 25 bases between the germline ends. This CDR3 reads CASSFARGRISYNEQYF. For the CDR3, the DNA is TGTGCCAGCAGTTTTGCGCGGGGCCGGATATCCTACAATGAGCAGTACTTC.

The genes are TRBV7-2 and TRBJ2-7; D not resolved. CDR1 and CDR2 from the germline V gene are SGHTA and FQGNSA. The length of the CDR3 is 14 residues. V was cut by 5 bases and J by 0 bases, with 11 bases left in between. For the CDR3, the DNA is TGTGCCAGCAGCGTTTCTGAACTCTCCTACGAGCAGTACTTC. Its protein is CASSVSELSYEQYF. Together with reference TRBV7-2 and TRBJ2-7, the CDR3 gives the full variable domain: GAGVSQSPSNKVTEKGKDVELRCDPISGHTALYWYRQSLGQGLEFLIYFQGNSAPDKSGLPSDRFSAERTGGSVSTLTIQRTQQEDSAVYLCASSVSELSYEQYFGPGTRLTVT.

This clonotype showed up just once. The genes are TRBV29-1 and TRBJ2-7, with D possibly TRBD1 on 6 matching bases. The V and J ends lost 6 bases and 3 bases respectively, with 15 bases between them. There are 13 residues in the CDR3. Germline V CDR1 and CDR2: SQVTM, ANQGSEA. The CDR3 sequence: CSVNPTGDYEQYF. The CDR3 region has the DNA TGCAGCGTGAACCCGACAGGAGACTACGAGCAGTACTTC.

This clonotype was seen only once. The chain combines TRBV7-6 with TRBJ2-4; D may be TRBD1 (7 bases). The DNA end favors TRBJ2-7, so the J call may be wrong. This CDR3 contains 15 residues. Germline CDR1 and CDR2: SGHVS and FNYEAQ. The chain's CDR3 is CASSPEAGGNYEQYF. The CDR3 nucleotides are TGTGCCAGCAGCCCCGAGGCAGGGGGGAACTACGAGCAGTACTTC.

This sequence joins TRBV10-3 and TRBJ2-3; the D gene is possibly TRBD2 (7 bases). CDR1 is ENHRY and CDR2 is SYGVKD in the germline V gene. Between the trimmed V and J ends, which lost 7 bases and 2 bases, there was a span of 13 bases. The CDR3 is 14 amino acids. The CDR3 DNA follows: TGTGCCATCAAGGCCGGGGGGCTCACAGATACGCAGTATTTT. Translating it yields CAIKAGGLTDTQYF.